This T cell receptor beta chain was recorded in a study of tumor and adjacent non-tumor tissue in lung cancer. The V gene's germline CDR1 is MNHEY and CDR2 SVGAGI. The CDR3 has 14 amino acids. No cell sorting was done before RNA was extracted from the tissue. Distant lung tissue was collected more than 3 cm away from the tumor edge. Three rounds of nested PCR, following a modified ARM-PCR protocol, produced the TCRbeta library. TCRdb fed the multiplex PCR reads into MiXCR, producing one record per CDR3 protein. The data contain 85,000 or so distinct CDR3 sequences, more than 65% of them seen just once; the ten biggest clones take up 20% to 25%.

This TCR was recovered from a woman aged 50 to 65 with non-small cell lung cancer. Sequencing input: distant non-tumor lung tissue. This chain links TRBV6-5 with TRBJ2-7; tentative D call: TRBD2 (6 bases). DNA for the CDR3: TGTGCTAACAGTTACGGGATTAGCGGCTATGAGCAGTACTTC. Translation gives CANSYGISGYEQYF.